The 17 T cell receptor beta chains in this list originate from one sample, sequenced in a study of OX40 agonist ivuxolimab in advanced cancers. Measured with immunoSEQ multiplex PCR; TCRdb has only the in-frame clones, and not every one. The sample holds 20,000 to 25,000 clones; more than 70% are singletons and the top ten take around 34%. This sample comprised CD4+ or CD8+ T cells sorted from blood, obtained in a trial of the OX40 agonist ivuxolimab. Every receptor here comes from an adult with an advanced solid tumor such as melanoma, head and neck, liver or kidney cancer.

The gene calls are TRBV30 and TRBJ1-2, with 8 bases that match TRBD1. J was trimmed by 8 bases and V by 1 base; bases with no gene match: 6. The germline gives CDR1 GTSNPN, CDR2 SVGIG (reference sequence). CDR3 size: 13 residues. CDR3 DNA sequence: TGTGCCTGGAGTGCCCTCGACAGGGGCGGCTACACCTTC. It is translated as CAWSALDRGGYTF.

The chain uses TRBV19 and TRBJ2-7; the D call may be TRBD1 or TRBD2 (5 bases each). Germline CDR1 reads LNHDA; CDR2 reads SQIVND (reference sequence). The CDR3 extends over 15 amino acids. V gave up 3 bases and J gave up 0 bases, with 12 bases separating them. The CDR3 nucleotides read TGTGCCAGTAGTATGAGCGGCAGGGCCTCCTACGAGCAGTACTTC. Translated, it gives CASSMSGRASYEQYF.

This chain uses TRBV27 with TRBJ2-7; 7 bases are shared with TRBD1. Germline V CDR1 and CDR2: MNHEY, SMNVEV (reference sequence). After removal of 5 bases from V and 0 bases from J, the junction contained 7 bases not matched to a gene. This CDR3 is 15 amino acids long. The CDR3 DNA reads as TGTGCCAGCAGTCCCCGGGACAGCACCTCCTACGAGCAGTACTTC. The encoded protein is CASSPRDSTSYEQYF.

The gene calls are TRBV7-8 and TRBJ2-5; 10 bases map to TRBD2. The CDR3 loop spans 16 amino acids. The ends lost 5 bases at V and 5 bases at J; junction bases unmatched: 11. The germline CDR1 and CDR2 sequences are SGHVS and FQNEAQ. As DNA, the CDR3 is TGTGCCAGCAGCCCCCCCCTAGCGGGAGCGGAGGAGACCCAGTACTTC. This encodes CASSPPLAGAEETQYF.

J is TRBJ1-2 and V is TRBV5-1; D might be TRBD1 (5 bases). Germline values: CDR1 SGHRS, CDR2 YFSETQ. This CDR3 comprises 14 residues. V was shortened by 0 bases and J by 6 bases, with 12 bases between the two germline ends. This chain's CDR3 is CASSLDQGGDGYTF. The CDR3 nucleotides are TGCGCCAGCAGCTTGGACCAGGGAGGGGATGGCTACACCTTC.

The chain joins TRBV19 to TRBJ1-2; 7 positions agree with TRBD1. From germline, CDR1 is LNHDA and CDR2 SQIVND (reference sequence). The CDR3 length is 15 residues. Trimming took 1 base from V and 2 from J; bases not matched to a gene: 4. The CDR3 DNA reads TGTGCCAGTAGTATAGTTTCGACAGGGAACTATGGCTACACCTTC. It translates to CASSIVSTGNYGYTF.

The chain joins TRBV10-1 to TRBJ2-7; 7 bases fit TRBD2. The junction had 12 bases not matched to a gene; V was cut back by 0 bases and J by 4 bases. CDR3 length equals 17 residues. The germline V gene encodes CDR1 WNHNN and CDR2 SYGVQD (reference sequence). The CDR3 DNA sequence: TGCGCCAGCAGTGAGTCGTCCGGACTAGATATCCGTTACGAGCAGTACTTC. Translating gives CASSESSGLDIRYEQYF.

V usage is TRBV7-8 and J usage is TRBJ2-7; no clear D gene. The CDR3 contains 16 residues. V was cut by 5 bases and J by 2 bases, with 19 bases left in between. Germline lookup yields CDR1 SGHVS and CDR2 FQNEAQ. This CDR3 reads CASSLRTHNLPYEQYF. CDR3 nucleotide sequence: TGTGCCAGCAGCCTCCGGACCCATAACTTACCCTACGAGCAGTACTTC.

This chain connects TRBV5-5 to TRBJ2-7; unclear D gene. The germline V gene has CDR1 SGHKS and CDR2 YYEKEE (reference sequence). V gave up 2 bases and J gave up 0 bases, with 15 bases separating them. The CDR3 runs 16 residues. CDR3 amino acids: CASSFSPGRSSYEQYF. Here the CDR3 DNA reads TGTGCCAGCAGCTTCTCGCCAGGCCGCTCCTCCTACGAGCAGTACTTC. The full variable domain, completed using reference TRBV5-5 and TRBJ2-7, is DAGVTQSPTHLIKTRGQQVTLRCSPISGHKSVSWYQQVLGQGPQFIFQYYEKEERGRGNFPDRFSARQFPNYSSELNVNALLLGDSALYLCASSFSPGRSSYEQYFGPGTRLTVT.

The V call is TRBV6-1, the J call TRBJ2-5; the D gene is possibly TRBD2 (6 bases). The better agreement between TRBJ2-7 and the DNA end casts doubt on the J call. There are 11 residues in the CDR3. Germline CDR1 and CDR2: MNHNS and SASEGT. As DNA, the CDR3 is TGTGCCACGACTAGCTCCTACGAGCAGTACTTC. Translated, it gives CATTSSYEQYF.

This clone has more than one count but fewer than ten. The chain combines TRBV4-2 with TRBJ2-3; D is unclear. Germline values: CDR1 LGHNA, CDR2 YNFKEQ. V was trimmed by 0 bases and J by 0 bases, leaving 19 bases between them. The CDR3 has 19 amino acids. CDR3: CASSQDMAGGVTSTDTQYF. As DNA, the CDR3 is TGTGCCAGCAGCCAAGATATGGCAGGTGGCGTAACTAGCACAGATACGCAGTATTTT.

The chain has TRBV7-9 and TRBJ1-3, with TRBD1 matching 9 bases. CDR1 and CDR2 (germline): SEHNR, FQNEAQ (reference sequence). The junction had 13 bases not matched to a gene; V was cut back by 11 bases and J by 2 bases. The CDR3 contains 16 residues. CDR3 residues: CAFARSRDRAGNTIYF. The CDR3 DNA reads as TGTGCCTTCGCACGATCCAGGGACAGGGCTGGAAACACCATATATTTT.

This chain connects TRBV9 to TRBJ2-2, with TRBD2 matching 7 bases. With 4 bases clipped from V and 3 bases from J, the junction kept 12 bases outside the gene matches. The CDR3 consists of 17 residues. The germline V gene encodes CDR1 SGDLS and CDR2 YYNGEE. This chain's CDR3 is CASSPSPLAVYTGELFF. CDR3 bases: TGTGCCAGCAGCCCCTCACCCCTAGCGGTATACACCGGGGAGCTGTTTTTT.

The V and J genes are TRBV27 and TRBJ1-3; tentatively, D is TRBD1 (5 bases). Per the germline V gene, CDR1 is MNHEY and CDR2 is SMNVEV (reference sequence). Trimming shortened V by 3 bases and J by 4 bases, and 13 bases separated the two germline ends. There are 15 residues in the CDR3. CDR3 sequence: CASSLSTQGGNTIYF. The CDR3 DNA follows: TGTGCCAGCAGTTTGTCGACCCAGGGAGGAAACACCATATATTTT.

The sample holds one count of this clone. The gene calls are TRBV7-9 and TRBJ1-4; D call uncertain. The V gene's germline CDR1 is SEHNR and CDR2 FQNEAQ (reference sequence). CDR3 length: 19 residues. V shed 4 bases and J shed 3 bases, with 24 bases lying between them. CDR3 bases: TGTGCCAGCAGCTCAATCACCGTCATTAGGAGGGCATCTAATGAAAAACTGTTTTTT. It specifies CASSSITVIRRASNEKLFF. Using reference TRBV7-9 and TRBJ1-4 for the parts outside the CDR3, the full variable domain is DTGVSQNPRHKITKRGQNVTFRCDPISEHNRLYWYRQTLGQGPEFLTYFQNEAQLEKSRLLSDRFSAERPKGSFSTLEIQRTEQGDSAMYLCASSSITVIRRASNEKLFFGSGTQLSVL.

The rearrangement joins TRBV12-5 to TRBJ2-7; D might be TRBD1 or TRBD2, each matching 5 bases. This CDR3 is 15 amino acids long. Trimming removed 6 bases at V and 1 base at J, with 16 bases between. Per germline, CDR1 LGHNT and CDR2 FRNRAP. CDR3 in amino acids: CASGSKEGPSYEQYF. As DNA, the CDR3 is TGTGCTAGTGGCTCCAAAGAGGGACCTTCCTACGAGCAGTACTTC.

The chain recombines TRBV10-3 with TRBJ2-1; D is perhaps TRBD1 (6 bases). The CDR3 runs to 13 residues. V lost 1 base, J lost 8 bases, and 9 bases lay in between. Germline CDR1 is ENHRY and CDR2 is SYGVKD. Here the CDR3 DNA reads TGTGCCATCAGTGAGTTCAGGGGAGATGAGCAGTTCTTC. Amino acids: CAISEFRGDEQFF.